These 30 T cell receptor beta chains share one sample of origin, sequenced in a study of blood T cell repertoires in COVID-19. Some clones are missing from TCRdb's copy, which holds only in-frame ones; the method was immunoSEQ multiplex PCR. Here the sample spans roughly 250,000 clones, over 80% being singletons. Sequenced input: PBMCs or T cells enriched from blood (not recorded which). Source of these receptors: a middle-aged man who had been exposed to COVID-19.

This CDR3 is CASSGDRTTNYGYTF. The CDR3 bases are TGTGCCAGCAGCGGTGACAGGACCACTAACTATGGCTACACCTTC. J is TRBJ1-2 and V is TRBV7-9; a possible D gene is TRBD1 (6 bases). Germline values: CDR1 SEHNR, CDR2 FQNEAQ (reference sequence). Trimming stripped 5 bases from V and 0 bases from J, with 13 bases between. This CDR3 spans 15 amino acids.

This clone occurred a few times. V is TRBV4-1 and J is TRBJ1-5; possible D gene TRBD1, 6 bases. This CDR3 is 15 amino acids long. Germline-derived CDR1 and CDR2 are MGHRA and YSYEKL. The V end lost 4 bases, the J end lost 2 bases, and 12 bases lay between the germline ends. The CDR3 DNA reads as TGCGCCAGCAGCCCCGGGGGGCTGGGCAATCAGCCCCAGCATTTT. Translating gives CASSPGGLGNQPQHF.

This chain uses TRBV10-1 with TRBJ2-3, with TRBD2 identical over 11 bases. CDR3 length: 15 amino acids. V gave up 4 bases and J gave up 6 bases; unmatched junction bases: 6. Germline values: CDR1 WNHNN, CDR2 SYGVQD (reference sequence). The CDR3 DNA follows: TGCGCCAGCAGTGCACTAGCGGGAGAGGTGGATACGCAGTATTTT. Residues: CASSALAGEVDTQYF.

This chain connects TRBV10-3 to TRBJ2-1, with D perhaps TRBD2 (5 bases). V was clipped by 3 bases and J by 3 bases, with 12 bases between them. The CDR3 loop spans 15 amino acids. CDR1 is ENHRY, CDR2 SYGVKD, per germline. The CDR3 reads CAISEGGGYYNEQFF. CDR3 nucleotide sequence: TGTGCCATCAGTGAAGGCGGAGGCTACTACAATGAGCAGTTCTTC.

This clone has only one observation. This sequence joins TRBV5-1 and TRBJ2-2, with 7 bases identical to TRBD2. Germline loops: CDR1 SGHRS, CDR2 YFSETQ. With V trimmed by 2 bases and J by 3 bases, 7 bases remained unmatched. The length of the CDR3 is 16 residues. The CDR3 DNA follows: TGCGCCAGCAGCTTAACGGGGGGATTGTACACCGGGGAGCTGTTTTTT. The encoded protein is CASSLTGGLYTGELFF.

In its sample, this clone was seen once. The chain's CDR3 is CASSLLREGGETQYF. The CDR3 nucleotides read TGCGCCAGCAGCTTGTTGCGGGAAGGAGGGGAGACCCAGTACTTC. The genes are TRBV5-1 and TRBJ2-5, with D possibly matching TRBD2 (6 bases). CDR1 is SGHRS and CDR2 is YFSETQ in the germline V gene. Trimming removed 1 base at V and 5 bases at J, with 15 bases between. The CDR3 is made up of 15 amino acids.

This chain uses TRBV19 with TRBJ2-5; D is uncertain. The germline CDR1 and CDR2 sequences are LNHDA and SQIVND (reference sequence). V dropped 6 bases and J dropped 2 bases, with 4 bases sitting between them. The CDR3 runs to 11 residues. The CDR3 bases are TGTGCCAGTAGGAGTCAAGAGACCCAGTACTTC. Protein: CASRSQETQYF.

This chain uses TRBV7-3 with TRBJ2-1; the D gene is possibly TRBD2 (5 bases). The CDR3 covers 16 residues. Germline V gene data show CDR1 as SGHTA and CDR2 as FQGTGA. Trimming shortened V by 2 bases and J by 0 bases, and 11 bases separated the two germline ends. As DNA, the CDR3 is TGTGCCAGCAGCTTATTCAGCGGACTCTCCTACAATGAGCAGTTCTTC. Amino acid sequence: CASSLFSGLSYNEQFF.

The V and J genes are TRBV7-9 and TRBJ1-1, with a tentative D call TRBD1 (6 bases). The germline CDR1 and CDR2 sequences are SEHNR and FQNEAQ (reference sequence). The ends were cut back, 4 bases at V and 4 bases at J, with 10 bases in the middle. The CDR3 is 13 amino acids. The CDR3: CASSSQGITEAFF. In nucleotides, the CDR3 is TGTGCCAGCAGCTCACAGGGAATCACTGAAGCTTTCTTT.

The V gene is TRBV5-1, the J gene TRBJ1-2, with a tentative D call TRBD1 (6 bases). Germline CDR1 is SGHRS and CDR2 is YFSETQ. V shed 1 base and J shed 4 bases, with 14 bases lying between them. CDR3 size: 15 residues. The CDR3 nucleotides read TGCGCCAGCAGCTTGTCGGGGGGCGTTGGCTATGGCTACACCTTC. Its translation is CASSLSGGVGYGYTF.

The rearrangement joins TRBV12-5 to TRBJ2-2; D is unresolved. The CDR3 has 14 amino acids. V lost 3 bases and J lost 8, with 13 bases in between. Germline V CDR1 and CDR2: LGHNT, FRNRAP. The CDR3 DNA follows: TGTGCTAGTGGTTTCCCCCAAAGAACTGGGGAGCTGTTTTTT. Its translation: CASGFPQRTGELFF.

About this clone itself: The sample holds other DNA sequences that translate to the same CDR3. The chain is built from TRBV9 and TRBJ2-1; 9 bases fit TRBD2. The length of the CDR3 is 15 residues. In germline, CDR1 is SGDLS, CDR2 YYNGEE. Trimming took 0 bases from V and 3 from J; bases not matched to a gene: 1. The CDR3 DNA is TGTGCCAGCAGCGTAGGGACTAGCGTCTACAATGAGCAGTTCTTC. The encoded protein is CASSVGTSVYNEQFF.

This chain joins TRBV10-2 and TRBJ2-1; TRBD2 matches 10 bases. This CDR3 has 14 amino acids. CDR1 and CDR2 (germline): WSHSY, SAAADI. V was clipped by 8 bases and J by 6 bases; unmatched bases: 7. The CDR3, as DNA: TGCGCCAGCTTTTCTAGCGGGAGTTTCAATGAGCAGTTCTTC. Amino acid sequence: CASFSSGSFNEQFF.

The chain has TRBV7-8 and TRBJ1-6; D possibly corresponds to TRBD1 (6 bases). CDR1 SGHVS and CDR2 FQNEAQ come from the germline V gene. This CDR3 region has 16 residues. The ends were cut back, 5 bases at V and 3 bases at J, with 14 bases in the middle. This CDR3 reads CASSPRTDLYNSPLHF. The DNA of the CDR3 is TGTGCCAGCAGCCCGAGGACAGACCTCTATAATTCACCCCTCCACTTT.

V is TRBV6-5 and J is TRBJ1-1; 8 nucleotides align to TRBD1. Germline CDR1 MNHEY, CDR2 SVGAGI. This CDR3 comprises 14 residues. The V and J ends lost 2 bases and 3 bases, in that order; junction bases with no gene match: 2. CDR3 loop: CASSYQTGDTEAFF. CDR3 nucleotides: TGTGCCAGCAGTTACCAGACAGGGGACACTGAAGCTTTCTTT.

CDR3 region: CASTKGYGYTF. CDR3 DNA sequence: TGTGCCAGCACTAAGGGGTATGGCTACACCTTC. The chain combines TRBV6-5 with TRBJ1-2, with D possibly TRBD1 on 5 matching bases. Trimming shortened V by 7 bases and J by 5 bases, and 8 bases separated the two germline ends. This CDR3 comprises 11 residues. CDR1 and CDR2 (germline): MNHEY, SVGAGI.

The CDR3 DNA reads TGCGCCAGCAGCTTTTCGGGAGCTAGCACAGATACGCAGTATTTT. This sequence encodes CASSFSGASTDTQYF. This chain connects TRBV5-1 to TRBJ2-3, with D perhaps TRBD2 (6 bases). The CDR3 totals 15 residues. With 2 bases removed from V and 0 bases from J, the gap between germline ends came to 10 bases. Germline V CDR1 and CDR2: SGHRS, YFSETQ.

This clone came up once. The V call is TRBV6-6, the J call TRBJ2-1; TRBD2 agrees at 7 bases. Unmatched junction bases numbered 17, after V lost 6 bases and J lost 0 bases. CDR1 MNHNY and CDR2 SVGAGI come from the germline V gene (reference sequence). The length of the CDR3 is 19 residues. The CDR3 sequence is CASSSREGGLPGSYNEQFF. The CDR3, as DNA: TGTGCCAGCAGCTCAAGGGAGGGAGGCCTTCCCGGCTCCTACAATGAGCAGTTCTTC.

CDR3 residues: CASSPRGNQPQHF. The CDR3 nucleotides read TGTGCCAGCAGCCCGCGGGGCAATCAGCCCCAGCATTTT. The V gene is TRBV7-2, the J gene TRBJ1-5; no firm D call. The V end lost 5 bases, the J end lost 2 bases, and 7 bases lay between the germline ends. This CDR3 has 13 residues. CDR1 and CDR2 (germline): SGHTA, FQGNSA.

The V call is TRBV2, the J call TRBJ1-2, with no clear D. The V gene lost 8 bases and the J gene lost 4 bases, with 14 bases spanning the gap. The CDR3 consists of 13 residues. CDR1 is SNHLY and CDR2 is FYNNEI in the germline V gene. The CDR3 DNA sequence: TGTGCCAGCGGCCCCGGGTCCTCCTATGGCTACACCTTC. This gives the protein CASGPGSSYGYTF.

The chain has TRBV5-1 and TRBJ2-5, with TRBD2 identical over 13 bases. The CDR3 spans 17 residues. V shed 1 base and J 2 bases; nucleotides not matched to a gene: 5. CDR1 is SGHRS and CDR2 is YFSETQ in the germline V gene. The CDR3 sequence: CASSLYGLAGAQETQYF. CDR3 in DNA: TGCGCCAGCAGCTTGTACGGACTAGCGGGGGCTCAAGAGACCCAGTACTTC.

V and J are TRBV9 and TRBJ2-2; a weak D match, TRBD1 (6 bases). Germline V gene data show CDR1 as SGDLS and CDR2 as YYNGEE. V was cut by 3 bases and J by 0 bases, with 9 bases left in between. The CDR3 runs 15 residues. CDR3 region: CASSGRGPNTGELFF. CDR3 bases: TGTGCCAGCAGCGGCAGGGGACCGAACACCGGGGAGCTGTTTTTT.

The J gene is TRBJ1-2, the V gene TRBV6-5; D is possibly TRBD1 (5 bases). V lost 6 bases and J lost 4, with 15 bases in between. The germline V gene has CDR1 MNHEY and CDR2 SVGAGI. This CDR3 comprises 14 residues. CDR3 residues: CASSIEDTSYGYTF. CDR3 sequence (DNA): TGTGCCAGCAGCATAGAGGACACCTCCTATGGCTACACCTTC.

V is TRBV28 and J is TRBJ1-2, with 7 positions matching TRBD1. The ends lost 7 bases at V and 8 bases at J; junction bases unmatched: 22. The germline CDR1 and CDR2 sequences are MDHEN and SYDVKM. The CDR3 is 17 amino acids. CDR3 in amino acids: CASTGAGTEDISGGYTF. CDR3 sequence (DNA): TGTGCCAGCACGGGAGCCGGGACAGAGGATATCTCGGGGGGCTACACCTTC.

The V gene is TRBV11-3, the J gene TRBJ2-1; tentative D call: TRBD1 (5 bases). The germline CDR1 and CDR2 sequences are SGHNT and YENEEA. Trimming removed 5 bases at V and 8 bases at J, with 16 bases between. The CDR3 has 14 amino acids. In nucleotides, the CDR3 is TGTGCCAGCAGCGCCCAGGGCAGCTGGGATGAGCAGTTCTTC. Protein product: CASSAQGSWDEQFF.

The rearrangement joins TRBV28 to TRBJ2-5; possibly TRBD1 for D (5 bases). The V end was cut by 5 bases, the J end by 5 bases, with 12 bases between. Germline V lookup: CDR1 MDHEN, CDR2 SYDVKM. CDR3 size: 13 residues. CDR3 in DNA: TGTGCCAGCAGTGGGGCGCTAGGGGAGACCCAGTACTTC. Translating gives CASSGALGETQYF.

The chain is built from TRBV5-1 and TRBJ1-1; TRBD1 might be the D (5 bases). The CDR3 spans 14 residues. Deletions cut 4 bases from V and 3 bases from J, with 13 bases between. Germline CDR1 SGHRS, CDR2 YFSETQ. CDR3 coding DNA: TGCGCCAGCAGCAAGGACACCATGTACACTGAAGCTTTCTTT. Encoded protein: CASSKDTMYTEAFF.

CDR3 region: CASSSIAGSSYNEQFF. CDR3 DNA sequence: TGCGCCAGCAGCTCGATAGCGGGGAGCTCCTACAATGAGCAGTTCTTC. The rearrangement joins TRBV5-1 to TRBJ2-1; TRBD2 aligns across 8 bases. The CDR3 runs to 16 residues. J was trimmed by 0 bases and V by 3 bases; bases with no gene match: 5. The V gene's germline CDR1 is SGHRS and CDR2 YFSETQ.

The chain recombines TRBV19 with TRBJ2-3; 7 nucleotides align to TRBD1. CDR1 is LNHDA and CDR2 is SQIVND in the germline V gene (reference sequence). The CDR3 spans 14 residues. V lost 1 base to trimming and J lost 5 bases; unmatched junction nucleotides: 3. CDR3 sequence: CASSIGQGQDTQYF. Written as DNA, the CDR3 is TGTGCCAGTAGTATAGGACAGGGCCAAGATACGCAGTATTTT.

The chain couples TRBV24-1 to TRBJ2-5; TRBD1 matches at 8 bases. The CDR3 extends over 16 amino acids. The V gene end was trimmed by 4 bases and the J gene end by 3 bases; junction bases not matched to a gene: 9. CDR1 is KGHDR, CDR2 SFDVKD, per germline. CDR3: CATSDRPQGQEETQYF. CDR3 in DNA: TGTGCCACCAGTGACCGCCCCCAGGGACAGGAAGAGACCCAGTACTTC.